This T cell receptor beta chain was identified in a study of patients and donors after allogeneic stem cell transplantation. V lost 6 bases, J lost 4 bases, and 5 bases stayed unmatched. The germline V gene encodes CDR1 MNHEY and CDR2 SVGAGI. The CDR3 sequence is 13 residues long. Via MiXCR, TCRdb re-called the RT-PCR reads, giving one row per CDR3 protein. Counted here are 150,000 to 200,000 distinct CDR3 sequences, approximately 31% occurring once; the ten biggest clones make up roughly 3%. This clonotype originated in a human donor who was either an allogeneic HSCT recipient or a stem cell or donor lymphocyte infusion donor (not recorded which). It is not recorded whose cells these are; they may come from a transplant donor. The sample was blood, either unsorted or a sorted T cell fraction (not recorded which). The rearrangement uses TRBV6-5 and TRBJ2-5, with 7 bases fitting TRBD1. The CDR3 DNA follows: TGTGCCAGCAGCCAGGGGGAAGGAGAGACCCAGTACTTC. Translated: CASSQGEGETQYF.